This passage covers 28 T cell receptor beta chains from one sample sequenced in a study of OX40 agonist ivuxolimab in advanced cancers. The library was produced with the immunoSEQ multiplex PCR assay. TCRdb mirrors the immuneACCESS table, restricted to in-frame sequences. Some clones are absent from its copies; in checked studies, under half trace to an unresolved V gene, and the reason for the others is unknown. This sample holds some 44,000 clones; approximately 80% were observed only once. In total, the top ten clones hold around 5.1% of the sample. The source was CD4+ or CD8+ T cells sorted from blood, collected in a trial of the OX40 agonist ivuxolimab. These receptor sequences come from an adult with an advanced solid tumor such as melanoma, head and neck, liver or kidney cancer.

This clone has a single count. In DNA, the CDR3 is TGCAGCGTTGAAGAGGAGGACGGGGTCTATGGCTACACCTTC. Its protein is CSVEEEDGVYGYTF. V usage is TRBV29-1 and J usage is TRBJ1-2; D gene unclear. The CDR3 extends over 14 amino acids. Trimming left V 0 bases short and J 4 bases short, with 12 bases between. Germline loops: CDR1 SQVTM, CDR2 ANQGSEA.

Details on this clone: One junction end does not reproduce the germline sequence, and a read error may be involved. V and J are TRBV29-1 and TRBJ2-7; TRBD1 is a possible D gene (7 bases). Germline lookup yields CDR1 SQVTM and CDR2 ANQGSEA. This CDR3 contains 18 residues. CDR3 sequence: CSVKERRDRKISSYEQYF. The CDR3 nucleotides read TGCAGCGTTAAAGAAAGGAGGGACAGAAAAATAAGCTCCTACGAGCAGTACTTC.

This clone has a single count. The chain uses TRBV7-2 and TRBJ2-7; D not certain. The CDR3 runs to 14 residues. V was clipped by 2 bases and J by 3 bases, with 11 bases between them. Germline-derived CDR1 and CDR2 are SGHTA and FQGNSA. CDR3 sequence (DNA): TGTGCCAGCAGCTTACACCGGGTGGGCTACGAGCAGTACTTC. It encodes CASSLHRVGYEQYF.

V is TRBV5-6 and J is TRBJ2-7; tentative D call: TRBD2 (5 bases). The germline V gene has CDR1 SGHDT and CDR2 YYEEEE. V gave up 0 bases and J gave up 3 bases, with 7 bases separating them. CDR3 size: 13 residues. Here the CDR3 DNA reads TGTGCCAGCAGCTTGGCCGGGGTCTACGAGCAGTACTTC. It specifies CASSLAGVYEQYF. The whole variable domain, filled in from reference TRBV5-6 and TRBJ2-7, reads DAGVTQSPTHLIKTRGQQVTLRCSPKSGHDTVSWYQQALGQGPQFIFQYYEEEERQRGNFPDRFSGHQFPNYSSELNVNALLLGDSALYLCASSLAGVYEQYFGPGTRLTVT.

CDR3 nucleotide sequence: TGTGCCATCAGTGTCTCTACTGGAAACACCATATATTTT. Its translation: CAISVSTGNTIYF. The V gene is TRBV10-3, the J gene TRBJ1-3; D call uncertain. The V gene lost 4 bases and the J gene lost 2 bases, with 6 bases spanning the gap. This CDR3 comprises 13 residues. The germline V gene encodes CDR1 ENHRY and CDR2 SYGVKD.

The CDR3 sequence is CASSALAGGPQFF. The CDR3 DNA follows: TGCGCCAGCAGTGCCCTAGCGGGAGGGCCTCAGTTCTTC. The chain recombines TRBV10-1 with TRBJ2-1; 12 bases line up with TRBD2. There are 13 residues in the CDR3. Trimming took 4 bases from V and 13 from J; bases not matched to a gene: 5. Germline V CDR1 and CDR2: WNHNN, SYGVQD (reference sequence).

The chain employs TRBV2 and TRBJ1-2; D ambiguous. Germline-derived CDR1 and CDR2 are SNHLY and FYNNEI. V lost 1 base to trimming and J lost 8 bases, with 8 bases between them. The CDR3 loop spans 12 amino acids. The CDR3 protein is CASSEGPGGYTF. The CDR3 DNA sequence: TGTGCCAGCAGTGAAGGGCCGGGCGGCTACACCTTC.

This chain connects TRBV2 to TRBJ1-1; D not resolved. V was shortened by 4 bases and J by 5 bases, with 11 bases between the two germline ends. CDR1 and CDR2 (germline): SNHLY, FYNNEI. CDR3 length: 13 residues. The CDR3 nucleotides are TGTGCCAGCAGTGGGGTCTCGGGGACTGAAGCTTTCTTT. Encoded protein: CASSGVSGTEAFF.

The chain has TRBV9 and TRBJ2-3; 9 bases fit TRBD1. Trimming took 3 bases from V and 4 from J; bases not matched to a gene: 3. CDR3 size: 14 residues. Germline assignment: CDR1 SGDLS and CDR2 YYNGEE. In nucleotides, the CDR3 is TGTGCCAGCAGCGCGGGACAGGGCGCAGATACGCAGTATTTT. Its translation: CASSAGQGADTQYF. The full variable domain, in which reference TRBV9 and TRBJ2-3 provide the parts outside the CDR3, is DSGVTQTPKHLITATGQRVTLRCSPRSGDLSVYWYQQSLDQGLQFLIQYYNGEERAKGNILERFSAQQFPDLHSELNLSSLELGDSALYFCASSAGQGADTQYFGPGTRLTVL.

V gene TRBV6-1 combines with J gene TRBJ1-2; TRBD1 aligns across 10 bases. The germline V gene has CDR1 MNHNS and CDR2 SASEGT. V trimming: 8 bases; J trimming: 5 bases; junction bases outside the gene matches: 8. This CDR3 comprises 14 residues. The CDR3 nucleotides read TGTGCCAGCGCCGGGACAGGGGACTTTTATGGCTACACCTTC. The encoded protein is CASAGTGDFYGYTF.

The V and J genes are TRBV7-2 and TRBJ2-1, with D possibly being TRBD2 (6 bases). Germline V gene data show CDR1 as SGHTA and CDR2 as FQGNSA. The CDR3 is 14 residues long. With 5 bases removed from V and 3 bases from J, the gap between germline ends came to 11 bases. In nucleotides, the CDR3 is TGTGCCAGCAGCCCAGGACTACTCTACAATGAGCAGTTCTTC. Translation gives CASSPGLLYNEQFF.

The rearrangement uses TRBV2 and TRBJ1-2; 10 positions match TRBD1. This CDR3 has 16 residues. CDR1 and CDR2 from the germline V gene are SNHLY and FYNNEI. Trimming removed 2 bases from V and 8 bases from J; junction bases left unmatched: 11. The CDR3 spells CASSERRTGGIVGYTF. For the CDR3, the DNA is TGTGCCAGCAGTGAACGAAGGACAGGGGGTATAGTAGGCTACACCTTC.

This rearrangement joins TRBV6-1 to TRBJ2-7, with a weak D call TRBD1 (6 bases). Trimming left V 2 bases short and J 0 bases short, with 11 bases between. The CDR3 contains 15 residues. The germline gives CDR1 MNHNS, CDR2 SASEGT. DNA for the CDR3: TGTGCCAGCAGTGAATTGAGGGGGAGCTCCTACGAGCAGTACTTC. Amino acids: CASSELRGSSYEQYF.

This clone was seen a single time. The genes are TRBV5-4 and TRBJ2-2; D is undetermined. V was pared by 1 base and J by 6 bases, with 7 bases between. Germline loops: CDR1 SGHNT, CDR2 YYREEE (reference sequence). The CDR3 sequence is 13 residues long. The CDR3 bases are TGTGCCAGCAGCTTGAACTCTCCCGGGGAGCTGTTTTTT. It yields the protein CASSLNSPGELFF.

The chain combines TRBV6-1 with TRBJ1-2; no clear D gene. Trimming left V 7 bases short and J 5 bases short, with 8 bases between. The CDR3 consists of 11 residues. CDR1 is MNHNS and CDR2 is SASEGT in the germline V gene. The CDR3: CASTSPYGYTF. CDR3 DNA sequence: TGTGCCAGCACCTCTCCGTATGGCTACACCTTC.

Here the CDR3 DNA reads TGTGCCAGCAGCCCCAGGGGGTTAAGGGGAACTGAAGCTTTCTTT. Its protein is CASSPRGLRGTEAFF. This sequence joins TRBV11-1 and TRBJ1-1; 7 bases line up with TRBD1. CDR3 length equals 15 residues. Trimming at V came to 5 bases and at J to 5 bases, leaving 11 bases not matched to a gene. Germline loops: CDR1 SGHAT, CDR2 FQDESV (reference sequence).

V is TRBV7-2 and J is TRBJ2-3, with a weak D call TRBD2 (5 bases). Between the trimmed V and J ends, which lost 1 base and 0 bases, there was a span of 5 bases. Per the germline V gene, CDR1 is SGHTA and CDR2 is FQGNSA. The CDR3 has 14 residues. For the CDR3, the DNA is TGTGCCAGCAGCTTAGTAGCGAGCACAGATACGCAGTATTTT. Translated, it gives CASSLVASTDTQYF.

The chain's CDR3 is CATQLTGGLDTQYF. DNA of the CDR3: TGTGCCACCCAGTTGACAGGGGGCCTAGATACGCAGTATTTT. This sequence joins TRBV10-3 and TRBJ2-3; TRBD1 aligns across 10 bases. The V gene end was trimmed by 10 bases and the J gene end by 5 bases; junction bases not matched to a gene: 9. Germline CDR1 is ENHRY and CDR2 is SYGVKD. This CDR3 spans 14 amino acids.

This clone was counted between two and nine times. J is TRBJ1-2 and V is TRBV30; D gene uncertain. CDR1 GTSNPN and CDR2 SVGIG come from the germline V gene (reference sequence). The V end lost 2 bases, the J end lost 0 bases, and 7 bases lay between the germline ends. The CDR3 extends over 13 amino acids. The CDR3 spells CAWSRQSNYGYTF. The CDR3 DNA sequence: TGTGCCTGGAGTCGGCAGTCTAACTATGGCTACACCTTC. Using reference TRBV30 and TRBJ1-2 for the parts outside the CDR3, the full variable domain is SQTIHQWPATLVQPVGSPLSLECTVEGTSNPNLYWYRQAAGRGLQLLFYSVGIGQISSEVPQNLSASRPQDRQFILSSKKLLLSDSGFYLCAWSRQSNYGYTFGSGTRLTVV.

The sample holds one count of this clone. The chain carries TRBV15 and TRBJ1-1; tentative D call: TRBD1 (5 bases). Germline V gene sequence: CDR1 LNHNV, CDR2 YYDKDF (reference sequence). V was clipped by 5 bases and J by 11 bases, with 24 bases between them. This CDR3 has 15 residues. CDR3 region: CATSLNPGLLPEAFF. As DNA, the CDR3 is TGTGCCACCAGCCTTAACCCGGGGCTGCTACCCGAGGCTTTCTTT.

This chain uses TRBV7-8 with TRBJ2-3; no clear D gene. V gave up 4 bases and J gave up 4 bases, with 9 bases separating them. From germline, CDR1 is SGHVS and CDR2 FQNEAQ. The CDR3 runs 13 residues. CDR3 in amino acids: CASSSTVSDTQYF. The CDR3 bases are TGTGCCAGCAGCTCAACGGTCTCAGATACGCAGTATTTT. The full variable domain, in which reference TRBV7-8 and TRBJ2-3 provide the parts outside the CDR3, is GAGVSQSPRYKVAKRGQDVALRCDPISGHVSLFWYQQALGQGPEFLTYFQNEAQLDKSGLPSDRFFAERPEGSVSTLKIQRTQQEDSAVYLCASSSTVSDTQYFGPGTRLTVL.

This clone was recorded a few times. The CDR3 here is CASSRRVGDEQYF. CDR3 nucleotide sequence: TGTGCCAGCAGCCGCAGGGTTGGGGACGAGCAGTACTTC. The chain uses TRBV4-2 and TRBJ2-7; a weak D match, TRBD1 (5 bases). Germline values: CDR1 LGHNA, CDR2 YNFKEQ. V lost 4 bases and J 5 bases, leaving 12 bases between the germline ends. This CDR3 spans 13 amino acids.

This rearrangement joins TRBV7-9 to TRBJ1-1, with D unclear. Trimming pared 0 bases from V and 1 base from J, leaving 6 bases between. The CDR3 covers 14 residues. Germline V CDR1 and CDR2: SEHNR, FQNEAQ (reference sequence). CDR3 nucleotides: TGTGCCAGCAGCTTAGCTGGTCCGAACACTGAAGCTTTCTTT. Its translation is CASSLAGPNTEAFF.

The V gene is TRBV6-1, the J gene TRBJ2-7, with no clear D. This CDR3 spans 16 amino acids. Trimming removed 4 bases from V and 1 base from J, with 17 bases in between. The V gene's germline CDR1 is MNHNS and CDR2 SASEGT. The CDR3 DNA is TGTGCCAGCAGTGGACCTGCGAGGATAAAATCCTACGAGCAGTACTTC. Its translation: CASSGPARIKSYEQYF.

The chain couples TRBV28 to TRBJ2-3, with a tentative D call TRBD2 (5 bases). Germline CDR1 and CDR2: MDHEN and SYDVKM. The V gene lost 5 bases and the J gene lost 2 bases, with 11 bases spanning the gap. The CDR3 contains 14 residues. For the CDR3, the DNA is TGTGCCAGCAGTCCAGCGGAGCTCACAGATACGCAGTATTTT. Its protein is CASSPAELTDTQYF.

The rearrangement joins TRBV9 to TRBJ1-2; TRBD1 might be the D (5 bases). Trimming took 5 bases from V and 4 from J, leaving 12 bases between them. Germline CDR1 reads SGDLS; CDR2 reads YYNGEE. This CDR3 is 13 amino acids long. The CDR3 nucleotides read TGTGCCAGCAGTACCGGGACGCTCTATGGCTACACCTTC. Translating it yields CASSTGTLYGYTF.

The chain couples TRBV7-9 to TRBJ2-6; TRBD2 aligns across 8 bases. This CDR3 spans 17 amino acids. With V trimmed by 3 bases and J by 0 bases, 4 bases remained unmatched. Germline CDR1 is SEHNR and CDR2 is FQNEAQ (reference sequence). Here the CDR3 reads CASSFRGGTSGANVLTF. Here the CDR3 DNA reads TGTGCCAGCAGCTTTCGGGGGGGCACCTCTGGGGCCAACGTCCTGACTTTC.

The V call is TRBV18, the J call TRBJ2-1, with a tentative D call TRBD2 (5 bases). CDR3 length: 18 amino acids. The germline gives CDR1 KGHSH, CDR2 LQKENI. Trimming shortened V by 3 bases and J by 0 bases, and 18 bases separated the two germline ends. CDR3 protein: CASSPSQQRPSSYNEQFF. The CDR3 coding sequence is TGTGCCAGCTCACCCTCCCAGCAGCGGCCAAGCTCCTACAATGAGCAGTTCTTC.